One TCR beta chain is described in this entry. Its antigen target is currently unknown. It has no much larger one-base neighbor in the sample; base qualities were not kept. Libraries were constructed by the immunoSEQ multiplex PCR assay. Sequencing was run at survey resolution with two replicates of around 200 ng each, for a total of approximately 400 ng of DNA per sample. Rearranged TCRB sequences in genomic DNA were detected with the hsTCRB kit, which uses multiplex PCR primers directed at V and J genes. The CDR3 region was amplified in a first PCR of 31 cycles using the QIAGEN Multiplex PCR Kit. Sample barcodes and Illumina adapters were added to each replicate in an 8-cycle second PCR. A QuantStudio 6 together with the KAPA library quantification kit was used to quantify the pooled libraries. About 15 pM of pooled libraries was sequenced on an Illumina MiSeq using 156-cycle single-end reads plus a 15-cycle index read. The paper's data handling went like this. Of 168,753 unique clonotypes, less than 2% were flagged by VDJdb annotation as previously reported viral-epitope-specific. Raw reads were processed into normalized, annotated TCRB repertoires with the immunoSEQ Data Assistant and immunoSEQ Analyzer. Clonotypes were analyzed with BioAnalyzer and version 0.6.5 of the immunarch R package. Richness was estimated after downsampling every repertoire to the clone count of the smallest repertoire. Clonotypes were classified as expanded, contracted or novel by Fisher's exact tests, with novel defined as zero frequency before treatment. GLIPH2 clustered significantly changed CDR3 beta sequences using simulation_depth=1000 and kmer_min_depth=3, excluding CDR3s shorter than five residues. TCRdb took over this immuneACCESS table, retaining in-frame rearrangements with V and J assigned. Such tables are incomplete; in checked studies, under half of the missing clones stem from an unresolved V gene, and the remainder is unexplained. The V and J calls and clone size are taken from that table; D and trimming were inferred from the DNA. Here the sample has fewer than 5,500 clones; about 81% occur a single time. About 15% of the sample belongs to the ten largest clones.

The CDR3 spans 16 residues, from the cysteine through the phenylalanine. Left in the record is the CDR3 DNA by itself, 48 bases read in frame from the first base. Trimming at the junction amounts to 5 bases on V and 9 bases on J, and the germline ends lie 22 bases apart. From the germline V gene (reference sequence), CDR1 is MNHNY and CDR2 is SVGAGI. The data stem from a study of hypomethylating agent response in myelodysplastic syndrome (dated by TCRdb to 2020 to 2023). For context, the study as a whole: The hypomethylating agent given was azacitidine in 8 of 11 patients and decitabine in 3 of 11 patients. A mean patient age of around 70 +/- 6 years was recorded, and a diploid cytogenetic profile was observed most commonly. The most frequent mutation was TET2, found in about 50% of the 11 patients. Response was defined as complete response or hematologic improvement, and patients meeting neither criterion were classed as non-responders. The cohort was composed of several male and a couple of female myelodysplastic syndrome patients. Complete response or hematologic improvement was achieved by six patients, and five patients were classified as non-responders.

T-cell subsets were not sorted, so the analysis was performed on bulk bone marrow. TCR beta CDR3 regions were immunosequenced from bone marrow of over nine myelodysplastic syndrome patients before and after hypomethylating agent therapy. To track the repertoire longitudinally, every patient provided one baseline bone marrow along with two to three bone marrows taken at different post-treatment timepoints. Genomic DNA was extracted from whole bone marrow, and quality was checked by TapeStation, NanoDrop OneC and PicoGreen assays. Results the study describes overall, beyond this receptor: The healthy control donors were not matched in age to the MDS patients, and this mismatch could have affected the comparison between MDS and healthy donors. Novel clonotypes appeared more often in responders, whereas non-responders had more contracted clonotypes after treatment. Only around 10 patients were analyzed, so the cohort was small. Whether the shared GLIPH2 clusters possibly recognize novel MDS antigens was not confirmed and still needs to be tested experimentally. No significant change in richness, rarefaction diversity or clonality was detected after hypomethylating agent treatment, either across all patients or within response groups.

This material consisted of bone marrow, taken before or after starting hypomethylating agent treatment for myelodysplastic syndrome (not recorded which). The clonotype originates from a human donor with myelodysplastic syndrome. The rearrangement joined TRBV6-6 to TRBJ2-2; the D gene cannot be resolved reliably. The CDR3 protein: CASSLGLARHRRELFF. The DNA sequence follows: TGTGCCAGCAGTCTCGGCCTTGCACGACACCGGAGGGAGCTGTTTTTT.